This T cell receptor (beta chain) was profiled in a study of technical replicates of blood from four donors. Germline V gene lookup returns CDR1 SGHTA and CDR2 FQGTGA. The ends lost 5 bases at V and 0 bases at J; junction bases unmatched: 5. CDR3 length equals 16 residues. The table lists this clone with a count of one. The method was immunoSEQ multiplex PCR; TCRdb's version includes in-frame clones alone and lacks a portion of them. Of 60,000 to 80,000 clones listed, about nine tenths are singletons. This TCR derives from a human donor in good health. Some clones in this sample may be carry-over from other donors' samples. Material for sequencing was PBMCs. The chain couples TRBV7-3 to TRBJ2-1, with 9 bases lining up with TRBD2. Here the CDR3 DNA reads TGTGCCAGCAGCCTAGTTAGCGGGAGCTCCTACAATGAGCAGTTCTTC. It specifies CASSLVSGSSYNEQFF.